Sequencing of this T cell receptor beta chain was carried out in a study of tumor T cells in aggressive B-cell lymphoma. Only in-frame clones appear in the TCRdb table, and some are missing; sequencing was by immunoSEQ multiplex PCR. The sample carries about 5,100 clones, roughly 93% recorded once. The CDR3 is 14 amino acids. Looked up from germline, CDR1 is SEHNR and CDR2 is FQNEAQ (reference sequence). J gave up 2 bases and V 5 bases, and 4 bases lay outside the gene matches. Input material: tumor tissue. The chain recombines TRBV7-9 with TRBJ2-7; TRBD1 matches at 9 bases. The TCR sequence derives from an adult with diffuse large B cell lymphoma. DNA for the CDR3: TGTGCCAGCAGCCCCGGACAGGGGACCTACGAGCAGTACTTC. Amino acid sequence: CASSPGQGTYEQYF. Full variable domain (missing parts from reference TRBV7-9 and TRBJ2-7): DTGVSQNPRHKITKRGQNVTFRCDPISEHNRLYWYRQTLGQGPEFLTYFQNEAQLEKSRLLSDRFSAERPKGSFSTLEIQRTEQGDSAMYLCASSPGQGTYEQYFGPGTRLTVT.